This TCR beta chain was sequenced for a study of T cell changes during pregnancy in multiple sclerosis. This table comes from immunoSEQ multiplex PCR, and its TCRdb copy is limited to in-frame clones, with some not included. The data show around 100,000 clones, over 80% seen once. This CDR3 has 16 residues. Trimming removed 0 bases at V and 4 bases at J, with 14 bases between. CDR1 SGHNT and CDR2 YYREEE come from the germline V gene (reference sequence). The chain couples TRBV5-4 to TRBJ2-1; maybe TRBD2 (5 bases). The receptor's source is a female donor with multiple sclerosis, enrolled in a pregnancy study. The source was peripheral blood, collected after pregnancy. The CDR3 is CASSLAPGEIYNEQFF. CDR3 DNA: TGTGCCAGCAGCTTGGCCCCCGGGGAGATTTACAATGAGCAGTTCTTC.